Listed below are T cell receptor beta chains from one sample, sequenced in a study of cytomegalovirus exposure and HLA in healthy donors. Clones were read by immunoSEQ multiplex PCR, and TCRdb kept only the in-frame ones, dropping some. The sample lists 100,000 to 150,000 clones; around three quarters were seen once. The material sequenced was PBMCs. These receptors were taken from a man under 40 in good health and CMV-seropositive. CDR3s include the opening cysteine and the closing phenylalanine or tryptophan. The order of the fields is J gene, V gene, clone size, D gene, CDR3 DNA, CDR3 protein. The D gene is left open where the match is weak. Where a row states a size, it is once, few, many or the class of an expanded clone; other rows omit it.

j_call: TRBJ2-1; v_call: TRBV9; clone_size: NA; d_call: NA; cdr3_nt: TGTGCCAGCAGCGTAGGACAGGACAATGAGCAGTTCTTC; cdr3_aa: CASSVGQDNEQFF
j_call: TRBJ2-1; v_call: TRBV7-3; clone_size: NA; d_call: TRBD2; cdr3_nt: TGTGCCAGCAGCCTAGCGGGGGGGCCCTACAATGAGCAGTTCTTC; cdr3_aa: CASSLAGGPYNEQFF
j_call: TRBJ1-5; v_call: TRBV29-1; clone_size: NA; d_call: NA; cdr3_nt: TGCAGCGTTGATACAGGGAATGGCAATCAGCCCCAGCATTTT; cdr3_aa: CSVDTGNGNQPQHF
j_call: TRBJ2-1; v_call: TRBV4-1; clone_size: NA; d_call: NA; cdr3_nt: TGCGCCAGCAGCCACCCCGCGCGGCTAGCGTTTACCTACAATGAGCAGTTCTTC; cdr3_aa: CASSHPARLAFTYNEQFF
j_call: TRBJ2-3; v_call: TRBV29-1; clone_size: NA; d_call: TRBD1; cdr3_nt: TGCAGCGTCCGACAGGGAGGCACAGATACGCAGTATTTT; cdr3_aa: CSVRQGGTDTQYF
j_call: TRBJ2-5; v_call: TRBV20-1; clone_size: once; d_call: NA; cdr3_nt: TGCAGTGCGCCAGAATGGGAGACCCAGTACTTC; cdr3_aa: CSAPEWETQYF
j_call: TRBJ2-1; v_call: TRBV4-2; clone_size: NA; d_call: TRBD1; cdr3_nt: TGTGCCAGCAGCCAAACTGACAGGGGAAATGAGCAGTTCTTC; cdr3_aa: CASSQTDRGNEQFF
j_call: TRBJ2-7; v_call: TRBV27; clone_size: NA; d_call: TRBD1; cdr3_nt: TGTGCCAGCAGTATCAGGACAGGGGGAACCTACGAGCAGTACTTC; cdr3_aa: CASSIRTGGTYEQYF
j_call: TRBJ1-6; v_call: TRBV9; clone_size: NA; d_call: TRBD1; cdr3_nt: TGTGCCAGCAGCCTGGACAGGGGCTCACCTCTCCACTTT; cdr3_aa: CASSLDRGSPLHF
j_call: TRBJ1-2; v_call: TRBV10-3; clone_size: NA; d_call: TRBD1; cdr3_nt: TGTGCCATCGGGGAAACTACAGGGGGTGGCTATGGCTACACCTTC; cdr3_aa: CAIGETTGGGYGYTF